This is a list of T cell receptor beta chains from one sample in a study of Ad26.COV2.S vaccination and SARS-CoV-2 variants. Profiling relied on immunoSEQ multiplex PCR, and the TCRdb table lists in-frame clones only, not all of them. The sample includes approximately 420,000 clones, 70% to 90% seen only once; the top ten take roughly 3.2%. Sequencing used peripheral blood, obtained in a trial of Ad26.COV2.S vaccine versus placebo. The receptors were sampled from a person aged 18-65 years who received the Ad26.COV2.S COVID-19 vaccine or a placebo. The CDR3 runs from the conserved cysteine through the conserved F or W. Fields, in order: J gene, V gene, D gene, CDR3 protein. A D gene is named only where the DNA matches it firmly.

>TRBJ2-2|TRBV7-9|TRBD2
CASSLERGPHTGELFF
>TRBJ1-3|TRBV6-5|NA
CASSYTQGGNTIYF
>TRBJ1-2|TRBV27|NA
CASTPRGPWGNYGYTF
>TRBJ2-3|TRBV5-1|NA
CASSLLSTDTQYF
>TRBJ2-7|TRBV7-8|TRBD1
CASSSRQGIEQYF
>TRBJ2-5|TRBV25-1|NA
CASQTGEQGSRETQYF
>TRBJ1-1|TRBV6-5|TRBD1
CASRYRGTNTEAFF
>TRBJ2-7|TRBV11-2|NA
CASSSRAEQYF
>TRBJ1-4|TRBV6-5|TRBD1
CASSHRGRLGKLFF
>TRBJ2-7|TRBV5-1|TRBD1
CASSLGTGQGAYEQYF
>TRBJ1-6|TRBV11-2|NA
CASSLTPGVPSPLHF
>TRBJ2-7|TRBV7-2|NA
CASSFQQAYEQYF
>TRBJ1-2|TRBV18|NA
CASSPPIWVREDYGYTF
>TRBJ1-3|TRBV6-2/TRBV6-3|NA
CASSSGSSGNTIYF
>TRBJ2-1|TRBV19|NA
CASSMSGFNEQFF
>TRBJ2-3|TRBV4-3|TRBD1
CASSGGQVGDTQYF
>TRBJ1-6|TRBV23-1|NA
CASSLHRFTTPLHF
>TRBJ1-1|TRBV10-1|NA
CASSESGVGRAFF
>TRBJ1-2|TRBV14|NA
CASSQAGSSGYTF
>TRBJ2-3|TRBV7-2|TRBD2
CAGGLAGGPADTQYF
>TRBJ2-1|TRBV5-1|NA
CASSLVGHSSYNEQFF
>TRBJ2-3|TRBV5-4|NA
CASSSRGASTDTQYF
>TRBJ2-3|TRBV5-1|NA
CASSLDGTRRVYRTDTQYF